One T cell receptor (beta chain) is described in this entry. The CDR3 loop spans 15 amino acids. Germline V gene sequence: CDR1 SGHTA, CDR2 FQGNSA. V lost 2 bases, J lost 7 bases, and 15 bases lay in between. The data are from a study of blood T cell repertoires in COVID-19. Study at large: From the United States, Italy and Spain came samples of acute and convalescent COVID-19. The analysed material was cDNA or gDNA that came from T cells, B-cell-depleted T cells, or PBMCs.

As handled by the study authors: The authors estimated nucleated cell counts from reference gene primer amplification. Only in-frame clones appear in the TCRdb table, and some are missing; sequencing was by immunoSEQ multiplex PCR. V and J calls and clone size are those listed in that table; D and trimming were worked out from the DNA. The sample contains fewer than 70,000 clones, 70% to 90% of which appear only once. The sequenced sample was peripheral blood. The chain couples TRBV7-2 to TRBJ2-1, with TRBD1 as a possible D gene (6 bases). The TCR sequence derives from a woman in her sixties or seventies with acute or convalescent COVID-19. The CDR3 loop is CASSLSRRQGNEQFF. The CDR3 nucleotides read TGTGCCAGCAGCTTAAGCAGGCGCCAGGGGAATGAGCAGTTCTTC.